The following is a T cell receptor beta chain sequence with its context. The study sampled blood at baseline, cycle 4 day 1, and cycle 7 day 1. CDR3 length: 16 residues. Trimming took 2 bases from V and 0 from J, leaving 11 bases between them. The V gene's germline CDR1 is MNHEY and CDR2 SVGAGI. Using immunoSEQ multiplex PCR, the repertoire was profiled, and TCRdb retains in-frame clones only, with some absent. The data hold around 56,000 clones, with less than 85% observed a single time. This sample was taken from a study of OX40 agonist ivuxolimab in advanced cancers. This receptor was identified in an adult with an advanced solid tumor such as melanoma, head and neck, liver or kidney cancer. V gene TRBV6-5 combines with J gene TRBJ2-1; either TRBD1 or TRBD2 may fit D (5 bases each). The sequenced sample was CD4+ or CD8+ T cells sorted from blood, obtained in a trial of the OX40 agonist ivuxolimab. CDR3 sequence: CASSYGDGSSYNEQFF. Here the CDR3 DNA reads TGTGCCAGCAGTTACGGGGACGGTAGCTCCTACAATGAGCAGTTCTTC.